The T cell receptor (beta chain) under discussion was sequenced for a study of PD-1 blockade in classical Hodgkin lymphoma (dated by TCRdb to 2020 to 2021). Some background on the complete study: Nivolumab dosing was 3 mg/kg intravenously every 2 weeks, continuing until either disease progression or unacceptable toxicity. To define a peripheral blood immune signature of response to PD-1 blockade in classical Hodgkin lymphoma, the study combined TCR beta sequencing with CyTOF. Summary of the overall study and its limitations: The study was restricted to a single clinical trial cohort, and the causes of repertoire differences, possibly disease activity or prior therapy, were left undefined. CD4+ but not CD8+ TCR diversity rose significantly by C4D1 (p=0.0027 vs p=0.16), most apparent in complete responders (p=0.02). Baseline diversity similar to that of newly diagnosed patients was observed in trial patients achieving complete response, whereas significantly lower diversity was observed in partial responders and progressors. Lower diversity was observed in patients in whom nivolumab was started less than 1 year after ASCT, and these patients were excluded from later analyses so that confounding by immune reconstitution would be avoided. Baseline TCR diversity was reported to be lower in newly diagnosed patients than in healthy donors and to be lower still in relapsed/refractory patients.

This clone appeared a few times. Its binding antigen is unknown. The record has no base qualities; no much larger clone is one base away. The Qiagen DNeasy kit was used to extract genomic DNA from unsorted PBMCs and from the negatively selected CD4+ and CD8+ fractions. Amplification of TCR beta CDR3 regions was done by immunoSEQ multiplex PCR with primers that anneal to V and J segments. A synthetic immune receptor repertoire was used to minimize amplification bias, and remaining bias was computationally removed after sequencing. Concerning the study's data processing: Repertoire diversity was quantified as the Shannon entropy index using custom Python scripts. The unsorted, CD4+ and CD8+ repertoires were each analyzed separately, with the exception of combined analyses, where CD4+ and CD8+ sequences were merged in silico. Clonal expansion was defined as a frequency increase of at least 2-fold after treatment compared with C1D1, and clones undetected at baseline were assigned a pseudocount of 0.5. Clones with 0 or 1 copy at C1D1 were defined as singleton clones, while clones with 2 or more copies were defined as non-singleton clones. Clones expanded in unsorted samples were assigned a CD4+, CD8+ or unknown annotation through matching of protein sequences in sorted samples from the same patient. Wilcoxon tests on paired samples were used to test changes in diversity from C1D1 to C4D1. Sourced from immuneACCESS, this table was stored by TCRdb with only in-frame sequences that have V and J called. A share of the clones is absent; for the studies checked, an unresolved V gene accounts for under half, and the remainder has no known explanation. The V and J calls and the clone size are those of that table, but D and trimming were determined from the DNA. This sample holds approximately 150,000 clones; about 81% were observed only once. Of the sample, 7% to 9.5% is held by the ten largest clones.

The time point label, as the study defines it: cycle 2 day 1 (C2D1) of nivolumab. Every trial patient had relapsed after autologous stem cell transplantation, and cohorts A, B and C differed in prior brentuximab vedotin exposure. The trial cohort comprised a few dozen patients with relapsed/refractory classical Hodgkin lymphoma whose best overall responses were complete response, partial response or progressive disease. Single-agent nivolumab was administered to trial patients in the multi-cohort phase II CheckMate 205 trial. Best overall response was determined by an independent review committee according to the 2007 International Working Group response criteria. Trial PBMCs were obtained immediately prior to nivolumab initiation (C1D1) and on therapy at cycle 2 day 1 and cycle 4 day 1. Peripheral blood was collected in 8 mL Vacutainer Cell Preparation Tubes, from which PBMCs were isolated by centrifugation and then cryopreserved.

The CDR3 numbers 13 residues from cysteine through phenylalanine. Only the CDR3 part of the read is kept: 39 bases, read in frame from the first base. The germline V gene gives CDR1 as LGHNA and CDR2 as YNFKEQ. Trimming costs V 1 base and J 3 bases, and their ends lie 6 bases apart. Sample: peripheral blood mononuclear cells (PBMCs), taken before the second cycle of nivolumab. The TCR comes from a human donor with classical Hodgkin lymphoma. The sequence joins TRBV4-2 to TRBJ1-2; no D segment can be confidently identified. The CDR3 region reads CASSQGMDYGYTF. The DNA sequence is as follows: TGTGCCAGCAGCCAAGGTATGGACTATGGCTACACCTTC.